A selection of T cell receptor beta chains follows, all from one sample in a study of Graves' ophthalmopathy and Graves' hyperthyroidism. TCRdb re-derived calls from the multiplex PCR reads in MiXCR, one entry per CDR3 protein. The sample yields approximately 700,000 distinct CDR3 sequences, 40% seen once. The sequencing input was peripheral blood. These receptors all come from an adult man with Graves' ophthalmopathy. CDR3s include the opening cysteine and the closing phenylalanine or tryptophan. Fields, in order: clone size, J gene, D gene, V gene, CDR3 DNA, CDR3 protein. A D gene is named only where the DNA matches it firmly. Where a row states a size, it is once, few, many or the class of an expanded clone; other rows omit it.

clone_size: many
j_call: TRBJ1-2
d_call: -
v_call: TRBV5-1
cdr3_nt: TGCGCCAGCAGCTTGGCTGAGGACGGACAAAACTATGGCTACACCTTC
cdr3_aa: CASSLAEDGQNYGYTF

clone_size: -
j_call: TRBJ2-2
d_call: -
v_call: TRBV7-9
cdr3_nt: TGTGCCAGCAGCTTAGCGCAAGGGGCGAACACCGGGGAGCTGTTTTTT
cdr3_aa: CASSLAQGANTGELFF

clone_size: -
j_call: TRBJ2-5
d_call: TRBD1
v_call: TRBV19
cdr3_nt: TGTGCCAGTAGTAGAACCGGGACAGGGGGAGAGACCCAGTACTTC
cdr3_aa: CASSRTGTGGETQYF

clone_size: many
j_call: TRBJ1-4
d_call: -
v_call: TRBV20-1
cdr3_nt: TGCAGTGCTAGGGCTAATGACAGACAGTTTTTT
cdr3_aa: CSARANDRQFF

clone_size: -
j_call: TRBJ1-1
d_call: -
v_call: TRBV6-6
cdr3_nt: TGTGCCAGCAGGAGGTTGTGGACAGATGACACTGAAGCTTTCTTT
cdr3_aa: CASRRLWTDDTEAFF

clone_size: -
j_call: TRBJ2-5
d_call: TRBD2
v_call: TRBV7-8
cdr3_nt: TGTGCCAGCAGCCTCCCGGGACTAGCGGGAGGGCCGAGTGGGGAGACCCAGTACTTC
cdr3_aa: CASSLPGLAGGPSGETQYF

clone_size: many
j_call: TRBJ1-5
d_call: -
v_call: TRBV10-3
cdr3_nt: TGTGCCATCATGGCCGAGACCGGTTCGCCCCAGCATTTT
cdr3_aa: CAIMAETGSPQHF

clone_size: -
j_call: TRBJ2-7
d_call: -
v_call: TRBV2
cdr3_nt: TGTGCCAGCATCCAGACGGGCAGCTCCTACGAGCAGTACTTC
cdr3_aa: CASIQTGSSYEQYF

clone_size: few
j_call: TRBJ2-7
d_call: TRBD2
v_call: TRBV7-3
cdr3_nt: TGTGCCAGCAGCTTAAACGGGAGGAACTACGAGCAGTACTTC
cdr3_aa: CASSLNGRNYEQYF

clone_size: -
j_call: TRBJ2-7
d_call: -
v_call: TRBV29-1
cdr3_nt: TGCAGCGTTGTGGGTGGGGGCTCCTACGAGCAGTACTTC
cdr3_aa: CSVVGGGSYEQYF

clone_size: -
j_call: TRBJ1-1
d_call: -
v_call: TRBV10-3
cdr3_nt: TGTGCCAGCACGCCCCGCCCCCCGGGTCTACGGCACACTGAAGCTTTCTTT
cdr3_aa: CASTPRPPGLRHTEAFF

clone_size: -
j_call: TRBJ1-1
d_call: -
v_call: TRBV7-9
cdr3_nt: TGTGCCAGCAGCCCTGACAGGACCGCAACTGAAGCTTTCTTT
cdr3_aa: CASSPDRTATEAFF

clone_size: few
j_call: TRBJ1-5
d_call: -
v_call: TRBV28
cdr3_nt: TGTGCCAGCAGTTTCAAGGGGAGCAATCAGCCCCAGCATTTT
cdr3_aa: CASSFKGSNQPQHF

clone_size: -
j_call: TRBJ1-2
d_call: TRBD1
v_call: TRBV29-1
cdr3_nt: TGCAGCATTACAGGGGTCGGTGGCTACACCTTC
cdr3_aa: CSITGVGGYTF

clone_size: few
j_call: TRBJ2-5
d_call: TRBD2
v_call: TRBV13
cdr3_nt: TGTGCCAGCAGCGTAGGGGGACTAGCCCAAGAGACCCAGTACTTC
cdr3_aa: CASSVGGLAQETQYF

clone_size: -
j_call: TRBJ2-7
d_call: TRBD1
v_call: TRBV3-1
cdr3_nt: TGTGCCAGCAGCCAACCGGGACAGGGGAGAGGAGACGAGCAGTACTTC
cdr3_aa: CASSQPGQGRGDEQYF

clone_size: -
j_call: TRBJ1-3
d_call: -
v_call: TRBV2
cdr3_nt: TGTGCCAGCAGTGAAGCGCTTGGGGGAAACACCATATATTTT
cdr3_aa: CASSEALGGNTIYF

clone_size: few
j_call: TRBJ2-7
d_call: -
v_call: TRBV20-1
cdr3_nt: TGCAGTGCTAGAAATACCGGACCCTCCTACGAGCAGTACTTC
cdr3_aa: CSARNTGPSYEQYF

clone_size: many
j_call: TRBJ2-5
d_call: TRBD1
v_call: TRBV24-1
cdr3_nt: TGTGCCACCAGTGAACTGGACAGGGGGCGCGCCCATTGGAACTTC
cdr3_aa: CATSELDRGRAHWNF

clone_size: many
j_call: TRBJ2-7
d_call: TRBD2
v_call: TRBV7-9
cdr3_nt: TGTGCCAGCAGCTCACCGGGACTAGCGGGATCTAATGAGCAGTACTTC
cdr3_aa: CASSSPGLAGSNEQYF

clone_size: many
j_call: TRBJ1-2
d_call: -
v_call: TRBV13
cdr3_nt: TGTGCCAGCAGCCCCTCAGAGGGCCTTGGGGATGGCTACACCTTC
cdr3_aa: CASSPSEGLGDGYTF

clone_size: -
j_call: TRBJ2-5
d_call: -
v_call: TRBV19
cdr3_nt: TGTGCCAGTAGTTTTCGTAGAGGCGACCAAGAGACCCAGTACTTC
cdr3_aa: CASSFRRGDQETQYF

clone_size: many
j_call: TRBJ1-1
d_call: TRBD1
v_call: TRBV15
cdr3_nt: TGTGCCACCAGCAGAGGGACAGGGGGTTGGGCTGAAGCTTTCTTT
cdr3_aa: CATSRGTGGWAEAFF

clone_size: few
j_call: TRBJ2-5
d_call: TRBD2
v_call: TRBV7-9
cdr3_nt: TGTGCCAGCAGCTTACGGGGGGGCCCAGAGACCCAGTACTTC
cdr3_aa: CASSLRGGPETQYF

clone_size: many
j_call: TRBJ2-7
d_call: TRBD1
v_call: TRBV10-2
cdr3_nt: TGCGCCAGCAGTGAGTCCCAAGGGGGACAGATCGCCTACGAGCAGTACTTC
cdr3_aa: CASSESQGGQIAYEQYF

clone_size: many
j_call: TRBJ1-1
d_call: -
v_call: TRBV2
cdr3_nt: TGTGCCAGCAGGGCCAGGACATCTATGAACACTGAAGCTTTCTTT
cdr3_aa: CASRARTSMNTEAFF

clone_size: -
j_call: TRBJ2-5
d_call: -
v_call: TRBV10-1
cdr3_nt: TGCGCCAGCAGCGACGACTTACAAGAGACCCAGTACTTC
cdr3_aa: CASSDDLQETQYF

clone_size: -
j_call: TRBJ2-2
d_call: TRBD2
v_call: TRBV7-9
cdr3_nt: TGTGCCAGCAGCTTTACTAGCGGGGGAAACACCGGGGAGCTGTTTTTT
cdr3_aa: CASSFTSGGNTGELFF

clone_size: -
j_call: TRBJ2-5
d_call: -
v_call: TRBV5-1
cdr3_nt: TGCGCCAGCAGCTTGGTTGGGGATAAGACCCAGTACTTC
cdr3_aa: CASSLVGDKTQYF

clone_size: -
j_call: TRBJ2-7
d_call: TRBD1
v_call: TRBV10-3
cdr3_nt: TGTGCCATCACCCAAGGGACAGGGGGCTACGAGCAGTACTTC
cdr3_aa: CAITQGTGGYEQYF